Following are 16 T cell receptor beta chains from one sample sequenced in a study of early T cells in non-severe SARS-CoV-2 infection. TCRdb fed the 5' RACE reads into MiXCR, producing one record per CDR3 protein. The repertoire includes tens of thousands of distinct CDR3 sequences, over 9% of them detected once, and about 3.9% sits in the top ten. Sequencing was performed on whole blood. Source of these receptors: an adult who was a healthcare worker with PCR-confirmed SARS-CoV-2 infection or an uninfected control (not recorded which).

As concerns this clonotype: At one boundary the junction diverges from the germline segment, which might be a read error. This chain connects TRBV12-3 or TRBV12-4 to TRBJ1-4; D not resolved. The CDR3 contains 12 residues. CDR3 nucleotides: TGTGCCAGCAGTTCCCCGCCAGGTGGGCCATTCTTT. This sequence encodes CASSSPPGGPFF.

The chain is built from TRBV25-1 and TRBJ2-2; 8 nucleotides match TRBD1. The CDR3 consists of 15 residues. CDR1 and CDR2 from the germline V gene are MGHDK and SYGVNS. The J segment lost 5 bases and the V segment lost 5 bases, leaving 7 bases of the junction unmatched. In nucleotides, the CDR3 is TGTGCCAGCAGTCTCGGACAGGGTGAAACCGGGGAGCTGTTTTTT. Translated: CASSLGQGETGELFF.

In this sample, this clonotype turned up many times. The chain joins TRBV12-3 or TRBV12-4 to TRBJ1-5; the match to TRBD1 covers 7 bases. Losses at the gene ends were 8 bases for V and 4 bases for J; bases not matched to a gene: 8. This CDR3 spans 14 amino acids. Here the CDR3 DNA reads TGTGCCAGCGGGTGGGACAGTTCTAATCAGCCCCAGCATTTT. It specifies CASGWDSSNQPQHF.

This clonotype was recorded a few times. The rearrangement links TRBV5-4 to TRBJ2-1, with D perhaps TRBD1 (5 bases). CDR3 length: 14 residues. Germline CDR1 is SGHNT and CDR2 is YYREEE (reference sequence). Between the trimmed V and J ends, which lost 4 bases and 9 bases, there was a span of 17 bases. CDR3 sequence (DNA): TGTGCCAGCAGCCTCACAGGAGACACGGTTGAGCAGTTCTTC. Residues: CASSLTGDTVEQFF.

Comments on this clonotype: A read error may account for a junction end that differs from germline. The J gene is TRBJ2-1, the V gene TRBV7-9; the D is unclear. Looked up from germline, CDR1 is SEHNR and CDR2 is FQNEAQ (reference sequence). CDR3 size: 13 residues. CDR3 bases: TGTGCCGGCAGCGTCGACCCCTACAATGAGCAGTTCTTC. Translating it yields CAGSVDPYNEQFF.

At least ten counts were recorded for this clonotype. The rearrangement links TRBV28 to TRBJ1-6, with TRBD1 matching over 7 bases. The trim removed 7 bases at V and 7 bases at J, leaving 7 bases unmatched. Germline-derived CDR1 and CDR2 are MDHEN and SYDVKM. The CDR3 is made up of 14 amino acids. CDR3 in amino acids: CASTSEGANSPLHF. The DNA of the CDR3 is TGTGCCAGCACTTCAGAGGGGGCGAATTCACCCCTCCACTTT.

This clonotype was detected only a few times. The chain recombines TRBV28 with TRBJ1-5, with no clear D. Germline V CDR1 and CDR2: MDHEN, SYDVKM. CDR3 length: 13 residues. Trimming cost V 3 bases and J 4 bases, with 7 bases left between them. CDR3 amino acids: CASSFLRNQPQHF. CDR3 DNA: TGTGCCAGCAGTTTTCTGAGAAATCAGCCCCAGCATTTT.

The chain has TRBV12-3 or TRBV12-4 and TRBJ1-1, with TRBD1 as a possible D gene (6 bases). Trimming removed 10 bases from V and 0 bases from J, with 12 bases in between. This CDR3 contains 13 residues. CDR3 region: CAINTGMNTEAFF. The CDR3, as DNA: TGTGCCATCAATACAGGGATGAACACTGAAGCTTTCTTT.

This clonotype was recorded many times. Here the CDR3 reads CSVEDRDRAYNEQFF. DNA for the CDR3: TGCAGCGTTGAAGATCGGGACAGGGCATACAATGAGCAGTTCTTC. The chain has TRBV29-1 and TRBJ2-1; TRBD1 aligns across 9 bases. The CDR3 extends over 15 amino acids. After removal of 0 bases from V and 4 bases from J, the junction contained 4 bases not matched to a gene. Germline V gene data show CDR1 as SQVTM and CDR2 as ANQGSEA.

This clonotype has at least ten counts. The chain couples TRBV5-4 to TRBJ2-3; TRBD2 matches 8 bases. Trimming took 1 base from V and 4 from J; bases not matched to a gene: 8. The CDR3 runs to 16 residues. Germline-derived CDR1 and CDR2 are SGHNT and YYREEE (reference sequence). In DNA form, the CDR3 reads TGTGCCAGCAGCTTGAGGAGCGGGAGTGGGGCAGATACGCAGTATTTT. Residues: CASSLRSGSGADTQYF.

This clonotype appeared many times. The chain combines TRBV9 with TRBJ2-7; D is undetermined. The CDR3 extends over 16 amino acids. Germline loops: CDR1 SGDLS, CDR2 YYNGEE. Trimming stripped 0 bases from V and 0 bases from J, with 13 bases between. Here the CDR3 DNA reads TGTGCCAGCAGCGTAGGGCAAGGAAGGAACTCCTACGAGCAGTACTTC. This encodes CASSVGQGRNSYEQYF.

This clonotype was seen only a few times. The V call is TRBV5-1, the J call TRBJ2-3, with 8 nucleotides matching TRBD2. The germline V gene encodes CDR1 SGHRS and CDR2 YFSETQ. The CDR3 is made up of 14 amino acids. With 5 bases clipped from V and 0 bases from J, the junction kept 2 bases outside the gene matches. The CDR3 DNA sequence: TGCGCCAGCAGGATAGCGGGAAGCACAGATACGCAGTATTTT. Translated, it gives CASRIAGSTDTQYF. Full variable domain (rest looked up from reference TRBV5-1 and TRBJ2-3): KAGVTQTPRYLIKTRGQQVTLSCSPISGHRSVSWYQQTPGQGLQFLFEYFSETQRNKGNFPGRFSGRQFSNSRSEMNVSTLELGDSALYLCASRIAGSTDTQYFGPGTRLTVL.

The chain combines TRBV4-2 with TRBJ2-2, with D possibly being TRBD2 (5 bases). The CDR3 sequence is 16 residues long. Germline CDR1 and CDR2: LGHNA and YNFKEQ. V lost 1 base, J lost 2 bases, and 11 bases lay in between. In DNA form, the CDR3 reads TGTGCCAGCAGCCAAGGTAGGAGCGGTAACACCGGGGAGCTGTTTTTT. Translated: CASSQGRSGNTGELFF.

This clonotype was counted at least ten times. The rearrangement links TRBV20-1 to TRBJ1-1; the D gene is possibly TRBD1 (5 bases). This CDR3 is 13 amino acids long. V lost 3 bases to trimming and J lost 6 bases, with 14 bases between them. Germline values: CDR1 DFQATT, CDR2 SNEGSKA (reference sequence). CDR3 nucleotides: TGCAGTGCTAGGCAGGGATCTTGGTCTGAAGCTTTCTTT. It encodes CSARQGSWSEAFF.

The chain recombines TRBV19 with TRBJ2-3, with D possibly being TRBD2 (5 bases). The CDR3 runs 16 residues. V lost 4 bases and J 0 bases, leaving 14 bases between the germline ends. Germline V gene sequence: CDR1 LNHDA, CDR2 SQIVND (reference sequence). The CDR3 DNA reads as TGTGCCAGTAGTACACAAGCGGCTCCTAGCACAGATACGCAGTATTTT. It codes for CASSTQAAPSTDTQYF.

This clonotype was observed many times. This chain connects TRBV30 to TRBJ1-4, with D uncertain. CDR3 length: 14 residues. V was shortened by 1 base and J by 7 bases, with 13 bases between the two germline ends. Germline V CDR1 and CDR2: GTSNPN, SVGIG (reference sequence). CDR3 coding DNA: TGTGCCTGGAGTGGGCCACGGCGCGGTGAAAAACTGTTTTTT. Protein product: CAWSGPRRGEKLFF.